A selection of T cell receptor beta chains follows, all from one sample in a study of CD8+CD57+ T cells in acquired aplastic anemia. TCRdb fed the reads into MiXCR, producing one record per CDR3 protein. The sample shows 150,000 to 200,000 distinct CDR3 sequences, about half of them seen only once. The specimen was sorted CD4+, CD8+, or CD8+CD57+ T cells (not recorded which) from PBMCs. Receptor source: a human donor with aplastic anemia. Both conserved end residues are part of each CDR3. D genes are given only for firm matches. Some rows have no size entry. The others give once, few or many, or a class for an expanded clone.

D gene	V gene	J gene	clone size	CDR3 DNA	CDR3 protein
TRBD2	TRBV10-1	TRBJ2-7	many	TGCGCCAGCAGTGAGCTTAGCGGGGGCCTCTCCTACGAGCAGTACTTC	CASSELSGGLSYEQYF
NA	TRBV19	TRBJ1-3	NA	TGTGCCAGTAGTAATCGCCAGAGCTCTGGAAACACCATATATTTT	CASSNRQSSGNTIYF
NA	TRBV20-1	TRBJ2-2	many	TGCAGTGCTAATCAGGGATCGAACACCGGGGAGCTGTTTTTT	CSANQGSNTGELFF
NA	TRBV2	TRBJ1-5	many	TGTGCCAGCGGCCCCCCCGGTGGGGTAGGTCAGCCCCAGCATTTT	CASGPPGGVGQPQHF
NA	TRBV12-3/TRBV12-4	TRBJ2-3	NA	TGTGCCAGCAGTTCCCCGATAGGGAGAACGGCAGATACGCAGTATTTT	CASSSPIGRTADTQYF
NA	TRBV6-4	TRBJ1-4	many	TGTGCCAGCAGTGACTCTGGACTAGGGTCTACTAATGAAAAACTGTTTTTT	CASSDSGLGSTNEKLFF
NA	TRBV7-2	TRBJ1-6	NA	TGTGCCAGCAGCTTAGACAGATTACTTTCACCCCTCCACTTT	CASSLDRLLSPLHF
TRBD1	TRBV19	TRBJ1-1	few	TGTGCCACCCATAGACAGGGGGCGGATACTGAAGCTTTCTTT	CATHRQGADTEAFF
NA	TRBV18	TRBJ2-5	NA	TGTGCCAGCTCAACCAACTTCGGTAGTCAAGAGACCCAGTACTTC	CASSTNFGSQETQYF
NA	TRBV5-4	TRBJ2-1	many	TGTGCCATTAGGACGCAAGCACACAATGAGCAGTTCTTC	CAIRTQAHNEQFF
NA	TRBV14	TRBJ2-1	many	TGTGCCAGCAGCCCGACCAGGATGGCCAATGAGCAGTTCTTC	CASSPTRMANEQFF
NA	TRBV2	TRBJ1-2	few	TGTGCCAGCAGTTTAGGCCGACTAAACTATGGCTACACCTTC	CASSLGRLNYGYTF
NA	TRBV30	TRBJ1-1	NA	TGTGCCTGGAGTGGCCATTTCAACACTGAAGCTTTCTTT	CAWSGHFNTEAFF
NA	TRBV29-1	TRBJ1-1	NA	TGCAGCGCTAGTGGGGGAGGAACTGAAGCTTTCTTT	CSASGGGTEAFF
TRBD1	TRBV20-1	TRBJ1-6	NA	TGCAGTGCTACCACAGGGGTTAGTGATTCACCCCTCCACTTT	CSATTGVSDSPLHF
NA	TRBV11-2	TRBJ2-2	medium-sized	TGTGCCAGCAGCTTAGATTCTAGACGGAACACCGGGGAGCTGTTTTTT	CASSLDSRRNTGELFF
TRBD1	TRBV6-1	TRBJ1-1	many	TGTGCCAGCAGCCTGGGACAGGGGACGTTCTTT	CASSLGQGTFF
TRBD2	TRBV5-1	TRBJ2-2	NA	TGCGCCAGCAGCTTGGATCTAGCGGGGGTGAACACCGGGGAGCTGTTTTTT	CASSLDLAGVNTGELFF
NA	TRBV6-1	TRBJ2-5	NA	TGTGCCAGCAGTGATATGGGGTTTGGGCAAGGGACCCAGTACTTC	CASSDMGFGQGTQYF
TRBD2	TRBV10-3	TRBJ2-1	NA	TGTGCCATCAGGGGACTAGCGGGGGGCCTGAGCTCCTACAATGAGCAGTTCTTC	CAIRGLAGGLSSYNEQFF
NA	TRBV7-2	TRBJ1-4	many	TGTGCCAGCAGCACACAGCGGGGGATCTTGAATGAAAAACTGTTTTTT	CASSTQRGILNEKLFF
NA	TRBV2	TRBJ2-7	NA	TGTGCCAGCAGAACAGTGGGGGGCGAGCAGTACTTC	CASRTVGGEQYF
NA	TRBV4-3	TRBJ2-7	NA	TGCGCCAGCAGCCAGTCTCCGAAGCCGGGCGAGCAGTACTTC	CASSQSPKPGEQYF
NA	TRBV27	TRBJ2-7	many	TGTGCCAGCAGAGGGGATAGGCACGAGCAGTACTTC	CASRGDRHEQYF
TRBD1	TRBV5-1	TRBJ1-6	NA	TGCGCCAGCAGCTTCCGTTCCTCAGGACAGGGGGTAAAACCCCTCCACTTT	CASSFRSSGQGVKPLHF
NA	TRBV7-7	TRBJ2-3	NA	TGTGCTAGAGATAGGTCCAGGCTAAGCACAGATACGCAGTATTTT	CARDRSRLSTDTQYF
NA	TRBV15	TRBJ1-2	few	TGTGCCACCAGCAGAGGCAGGAACTATGGCTACACCTTC	CATSRGRNYGYTF
TRBD1	TRBV29-1	TRBJ1-1	NA	TGCAGCGGGAGAGGACAGGGCGTAGCTTTCTTT	CSGRGQGVAFF
TRBD1	TRBV5-1	TRBJ2-1	many	TGCGCCAGCAGCTCGCAACCGGGACAGGGTTACAATGAGCAGTTCTTC	CASSSQPGQGYNEQFF
NA	TRBV29-1	TRBJ2-2	few	TGCAGCGTTAGCGCCACCGGGGAGCTGTTTTTT	CSVSATGELFF
NA	TRBV29-1	TRBJ1-2	NA	TGCAGCGTTGATAGGGAGGGTTACTATGGCTACACCTTC	CSVDREGYYGYTF
NA	TRBV10-2	TRBJ1-6	NA	TGCGCCAGCAGTGCCCATCAGGTGGTTAATAATTCACCCCTCCACTTT	CASSAHQVVNNSPLHF
NA	TRBV7-2	TRBJ2-7	NA	TGTGCCAGCAGCCCGCAGGAGACCTACGAGCAGTACTTC	CASSPQETYEQYF
TRBD1	TRBV2	TRBJ1-4	few	TGTGCCAGCAGAGAGGACAGGAGTGAAAAACTGTTTTTT	CASREDRSEKLFF
NA	TRBV2	TRBJ1-1	few	TGTGCCAGCAGTGAACGGAGCCTGAACACTGAAGCTTTCTTT	CASSERSLNTEAFF
TRBD2	TRBV10-1	TRBJ2-7	few	TGCGCCAGCAGTGGAGTAAACCTAGCGGGAGACCACTACGAGCAGTACTTC	CASSGVNLAGDHYEQYF
TRBD1	TRBV5-1	TRBJ1-1	NA	TGCGCCAGCAGCTTACAGGGGGCTGGGCTTGAAGCTTTCTTT	CASSLQGAGLEAFF
NA	TRBV2	TRBJ1-3	NA	TGTGCCAGCCGACGGAGCTCTGGAAACACCATATATTTT	CASRRSSGNTIYF
NA	TRBV29-1	TRBJ2-7	many	TGCAGCGGGAGGGGTATAGACGCCTACGAGCAGTACTTC	CSGRGIDAYEQYF
NA	TRBV29-1	TRBJ2-2	many	TGCAGCGTTGACAGGGGAACCGGGGAGCTGTTTTTT	CSVDRGTGELFF
TRBD2	TRBV10-3	TRBJ2-3	few	TGTGCCATCAGTGAGTCGGACGCGGGAGCGACAGATACGCAGTATTTT	CAISESDAGATDTQYF
NA	TRBV6-8	TRBJ1-5	few	TGTGCCACTCAAGGCAGGGGCAACAATCAGCCCCAGCATTTT	CATQGRGNNQPQHF
NA	TRBV25-1	TRBJ2-3	NA	TGTGCCAGCAGTGCCATGCAGGGGGGCACAGATACGCAATATTTT	CASSAMQGGTDTQYF
NA	TRBV2	TRBJ1-1	many	TGTGCCACCATTCACGGGACACTCAACACTGAAGCTTTCTTT	CATIHGTLNTEAFF
NA	TRBV25-1	TRBJ1-2	NA	TGTGCCAGCAGTCCCCAGTCGTACTATGGCTACACCTTC	CASSPQSYYGYTF
TRBD2	TRBV10-3	TRBJ2-1	few	TGTGCCATCAGTTCCGGGACTAGCGGGAGTGGTGAGCAGTTCTTC	CAISSGTSGSGEQFF
NA	TRBV29-1	TRBJ2-5	NA	TGCAGCGTTGAGAAGGGACAGACCCAGTACTTC	CSVEKGQTQYF
NA	TRBV20-1	TRBJ2-4	many	TGCAGTGCTGCCGGCCCAGCCAAAAACATTCAGTACTTC	CSAAGPAKNIQYF